Included here is one T cell receptor (beta chain) sequence, with context. What it recognizes is unknown. Amplified regions were TCR beta CDR3 sequences from RNA transcripts. HTBI primers were used for first-round RT-PCR of the TCR CDR3. TCRdb used MiXCR to reprocess the multiplex PCR reads, holding one entry per CDR3 protein. The profile shows a few hundred thousand distinct CDR3 sequences, more than 13% of them singletons. This entry belongs to a study of T cells in Graves' hyperthyroidism and ophthalmopathy. Germline CDR1 reads LGHDT; CDR2 reads YNNKEL (reference sequence). This CDR3 spans 13 amino acids. The V end lost 7 bases, the J end lost 7 bases, and 11 bases lay between the germline ends. Findings and limits, study-wide: Most thyroid clonotypes expanded above 0.001 were also detected in blood.

Source material: blood. J is TRBJ1-6 and V is TRBV3-1; maybe TRBD1 (6 bases). The TCR was taken from a woman in her 30s with Graves' hyperthyroidism. DNA of the CDR3: TGTGCCAGCACCCAGGGGAACAATTCACCCCTCCACTTT. This translates into CASTQGNNSPLHF.